The rows below give T cell receptor beta chains drawn from one sample of a study of blood T cell repertoires in COVID-19. The table came from immunoSEQ multiplex PCR; TCRdb's copy has only in-frame clones and leaves some out. The repertoire holds 100,000 to 140,000 clones, with about 90% as singletons. The sequenced material came from peripheral blood. Receptor source: a man in his forties with active or convalescent COVID-19. Each CDR3 is given with its conserved first and last residue. A D gene is named only where the DNA matches it firmly. A clone size is listed for some rows: how often the clone was seen (once, few, many), or a class if it is expanded.

DNA: TGCGCCAGCAGCTTGGGGCAGGGGGTGAGCGCTGAAGCTTTCTTT
CDR3: CASSLGQGVSAEAFF
V: TRBV5-1
size: -
D: TRBD1
J: TRBJ1-1

DNA: TGTGCCAGCAGTGAATGGACTAGCGCCCAGGAGGATACGCAGTATTTT
CDR3: CASSEWTSAQEDTQYF
V: TRBV27
size: -
D: TRBD2
J: TRBJ2-3

DNA: TGTGCCAGCAGTTACACCCGGGAGCAGTACTTC
CDR3: CASSYTREQYF
V: TRBV6-6
size: -
D: -
J: TRBJ2-7

DNA: TGTGCCAGCTCGCGAGCCTCCCGGGACGAGCAGTACTTC
CDR3: CASSRASRDEQYF
V: TRBV28
size: -
D: -
J: TRBJ2-7

DNA: TGTGCCAGCAGGTACAGAACCTCCGCGATGAATTCACCCCTCCACTTT
CDR3: CASRYRTSAMNSPLHF
V: TRBV28
size: -
D: -
J: TRBJ1-6

DNA: TGTGCCAGCTCACCACTTAGCGGTTCTCTAGCCAAAAACATTCAGTACTTC
CDR3: CASSPLSGSLAKNIQYF
V: TRBV18
size: -
D: -
J: TRBJ2-4

DNA: TGTGCCAGCAGTCCAGCAGACTCTCGGGTACGACACAATGAGCAGTTCTTC
CDR3: CASSPADSRVRHNEQFF
V: TRBV28
size: -
D: -
J: TRBJ2-1

DNA: TGTGCCAGCGCTCCGGGACTAGTGGGAGAGACCCAGTACTTC
CDR3: CASAPGLVGETQYF
V: TRBV27
size: -
D: TRBD2
J: TRBJ2-5

DNA: TGTGCCAGCCCCGGGGAGATTTTGCATGAGCAGTTCTTC
CDR3: CASPGEILHEQFF
V: TRBV6-5
size: -
D: -
J: TRBJ2-1

DNA: TGTGCCAGCAGTTGGACAGGGATGGGCTACACCTTC
CDR3: CASSWTGMGYTF
V: TRBV28
size: -
D: TRBD1
J: TRBJ1-2

DNA: TGTGCCAGCAGCTTGGTAGCAGGGGACAACACCTTC
CDR3: CASSLVAGDNTF
V: TRBV5-6
size: -
D: -
J: TRBJ1-2

DNA: TGTGCCAGCAGTCCCCCGGACAGAATTAATGGCTACACCTTC
CDR3: CASSPPDRINGYTF
V: TRBV28
size: -
D: -
J: TRBJ1-2

DNA: TGTGCCAGCAGCCAACTTAGCGGGAGAGGGACAGATACGCAGTATTTT
CDR3: CASSQLSGRGTDTQYF
V: TRBV14
size: -
D: TRBD2
J: TRBJ2-3

DNA: TGTGCCAGCAGCCGACAGTTGAACACTGAAGCTTTCTTT
CDR3: CASSRQLNTEAFF
V: TRBV5-8
size: -
D: -
J: TRBJ1-1

DNA: TGCGCCAGCAGGAGGGACAGTAATTCACCCCTCCACTTT
CDR3: CASRRDSNSPLHF
V: TRBV10-2
size: -
D: TRBD1
J: TRBJ1-6

DNA: TGTGCCAGCAGGTTAGGAGGGGAGGGCACTGAAGCTTTCTTT
CDR3: CASRLGGEGTEAFF
V: TRBV28
size: -
D: -
J: TRBJ1-1

DNA: TGTGCCAGCAGCTGGACTAGCGGGAGTGATGAGCAGTTCTTC
CDR3: CASSWTSGSDEQFF
V: TRBV5-6
size: few
D: TRBD2
J: TRBJ2-1

DNA: TGTGCCAGCAGCTCCTCCCTCTACAATGAGCAGTTCTTC
CDR3: CASSSSLYNEQFF
V: TRBV7-2
size: -
D: -
J: TRBJ2-1

DNA: TGTGCCTGGAGTTATCAGGGGTTTGAAGCTTTCTTT
CDR3: CAWSYQGFEAFF
V: TRBV30
size: -
D: -
J: TRBJ1-1

DNA: TGTGCCAGCAGTGAACTGAGTCTGAGCACAGATACGCAGTATTTT
CDR3: CASSELSLSTDTQYF
V: TRBV6-1
size: -
D: -
J: TRBJ2-3

DNA: TGTGCCAGCAGTCGCTCAACAGGGGGCGAGCAGTACTTC
CDR3: CASSRSTGGEQYF
V: TRBV6-5
size: -
D: TRBD1
J: TRBJ2-7

DNA: TGTGCCAGCAGCTGGTGGACACCGAAAATTACTAGCACAGATACGCAGTATTTT
CDR3: CASSWWTPKITSTDTQYF
V: TRBV7-2
size: -
D: -
J: TRBJ2-3

DNA: TGTGCCAGCAGTTGGGCTGAAACGGCAACTAATGAAAAACTGTTTTTT
CDR3: CASSWAETATNEKLFF
V: TRBV2
size: -
D: -
J: TRBJ1-4

DNA: TGTGCCAGCTCACTAGAAGATGGTAGCCATTACTTC
CDR3: CASSLEDGSHYF
V: TRBV18
size: -
D: -
J: TRBJ2-7

DNA: TGTGCCAGCGGCTCCACTAGCGGGAGTACCAATGAGCAGTTCTTC
CDR3: CASGSTSGSTNEQFF
V: TRBV9
size: -
D: TRBD2
J: TRBJ2-1

DNA: TGTGCCACTACTCCACTAGCGGGGGGCTACGAGCAGTACTTC
CDR3: CATTPLAGGYEQYF
V: TRBV27
size: -
D: TRBD2
J: TRBJ2-7

DNA: TGTGCCAGCCGAAGGACAGGTCGTGTAGATACGCAGTATTTT
CDR3: CASRRTGRVDTQYF
V: TRBV28
size: -
D: TRBD1
J: TRBJ2-3

DNA: TGCGCCAGCAGCCTCGGGGAAAATACGCAGTATTTT
CDR3: CASSLGENTQYF
V: TRBV5-1
size: -
D: -
J: TRBJ2-3

DNA: TGTGCCAGCAAGGTTGCGGGGGGGAACTACAATGAGCAGTTCTTC
CDR3: CASKVAGGNYNEQFF
V: TRBV2
size: -
D: TRBD2
J: TRBJ2-1

DNA: TGTGCCAGCAGCTTAAGGACAGGGGCTTCCAAAGGTTACGAGCAGTACTTC
CDR3: CASSLRTGASKGYEQYF
V: TRBV11-2
size: -
D: TRBD1
J: TRBJ2-7

DNA: TGTGCCAGCTCACCACCCCTAACGAGTGCAGATACGCAGTATTTT
CDR3: CASSPPLTSADTQYF
V: TRBV18
size: -
D: -
J: TRBJ2-3

DNA: TGTGCCAGCAGCTTAGCCTCGCCTAGCGGGAGTATCTACGAGCAGTACTTC
CDR3: CASSLASPSGSIYEQYF
V: TRBV7-2
size: -
D: TRBD2
J: TRBJ2-7

DNA: TGTGCCAGCTCGTCAGGGGCAGGGGGCGCAACTAATGAAAAACTGTTTTTT
CDR3: CASSSGAGGATNEKLFF
V: TRBV18
size: -
D: TRBD1
J: TRBJ1-4

DNA: TGTGCCAGTAGTATAGATGGACTAGGACAGGGAATTAATCAGCCCCAGCATTTT
CDR3: CASSIDGLGQGINQPQHF
V: TRBV19
size: -
D: TRBD1
J: TRBJ1-5

DNA: TGTGCCAGCAGTTTGAGCACTGCGTTCTACGAGCAGTACTTC
CDR3: CASSLSTAFYEQYF
V: TRBV28
size: -
D: -
J: TRBJ2-7

DNA: TGTGCCATCAGTGAGTCCCCACAGGGGGCTGATTCACCCCTCCACTTT
CDR3: CAISESPQGADSPLHF
V: TRBV10-3
size: -
D: TRBD1
J: TRBJ1-6

DNA: TGTGCCAGCAGTGATCGGGACAGGAATTCACCCCTCCACTTT
CDR3: CASSDRDRNSPLHF
V: TRBV6-4
size: -
D: TRBD1
J: TRBJ1-6

DNA: TGTGCCAGTAGAACAGACTATTATTCACCCCTCCACTTT
CDR3: CASRTDYYSPLHF
V: TRBV19
size: -
D: -
J: TRBJ1-6

DNA: TGTGCCAGCAGTTTACAGGGGGCAACTAATGAAAAACTGTTTTTT
CDR3: CASSLQGATNEKLFF
V: TRBV28
size: -
D: TRBD1
J: TRBJ1-4

DNA: TGCGCCAGCAGCTCCCAGGGATTCGACGAGCAGTACTTC
CDR3: CASSSQGFDEQYF
V: TRBV5-1
size: -
D: -
J: TRBJ2-7